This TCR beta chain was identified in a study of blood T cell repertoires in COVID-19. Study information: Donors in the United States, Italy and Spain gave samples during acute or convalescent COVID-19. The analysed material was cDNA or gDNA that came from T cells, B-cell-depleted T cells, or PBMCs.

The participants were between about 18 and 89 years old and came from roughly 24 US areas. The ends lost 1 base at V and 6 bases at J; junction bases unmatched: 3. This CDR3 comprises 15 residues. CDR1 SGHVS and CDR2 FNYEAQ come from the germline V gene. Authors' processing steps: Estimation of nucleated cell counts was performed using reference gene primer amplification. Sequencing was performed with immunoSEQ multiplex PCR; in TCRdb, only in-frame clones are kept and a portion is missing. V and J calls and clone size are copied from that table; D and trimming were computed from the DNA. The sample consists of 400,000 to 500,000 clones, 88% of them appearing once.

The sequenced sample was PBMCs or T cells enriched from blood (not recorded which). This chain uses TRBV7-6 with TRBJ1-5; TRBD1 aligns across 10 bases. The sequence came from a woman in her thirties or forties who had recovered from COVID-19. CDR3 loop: CASSLGQGAGQPQHF. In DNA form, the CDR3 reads TGTGCCAGCAGCTTAGGACAGGGGGCTGGTCAGCCCCAGCATTTT.